Listed here are 22 T cell receptor beta chains from one sample, sequenced in a study of shared clonotypes between healthy human individuals. The assay was immunoSEQ multiplex PCR, and TCRdb's table has in-frame clones only and misses some. Of a few million clones listed, about 90% were seen once; the top ten hold 0.3% to 0.4%. The sample was naive CD4+ T cells from PBMCs. Indicated subset: CD45RA+ positively selected. The receptors originated from a man aged 18 to 35 in good health. Some clones in this sample may be carry-over from other donors' samples.

V is TRBV7-8 and J is TRBJ2-3; 7 nucleotides match TRBD1. CDR1 and CDR2 from the germline V gene are SGHVS and FQNEAQ. The J segment lost 0 bases and the V segment lost 4 bases, leaving 10 bases of the junction unmatched. This CDR3 spans 17 amino acids. CDR3 nucleotide sequence: TGTGCCAGCAGCTATGGGCCTCCGGGACAGAGCACAGATACGCAGTATTTT. Its protein is CASSYGPPGQSTDTQYF. The full variable domain, completed using reference TRBV7-8 and TRBJ2-3, is GAGVSQSPRYKVAKRGQDVALRCDPISGHVSLFWYQQALGQGPEFLTYFQNEAQLDKSGLPSDRFFAERPEGSVSTLKIQRTQQEDSAVYLCASSYGPPGQSTDTQYFGPGTRLTVL.

The V and J genes are TRBV9 and TRBJ2-3, with TRBD2 matching over 11 bases. CDR1 is SGDLS, CDR2 YYNGEE, per germline. Germline trimming cut 2 bases from V and 5 bases from J; bases unmatched to any gene: 4. There are 15 residues in the CDR3. As DNA, the CDR3 is TGTGCCAGCAGCGTTAGCGGGAGGGGAGGAGATACGCAGTATTTT. This codes for CASSVSGRGGDTQYF.

This chain links TRBV10-1 with TRBJ1-1; a possible D gene is TRBD1 (5 bases). V was cut by 1 base and J by 5 bases, with 8 bases left in between. This CDR3 spans 13 amino acids. Germline assignment: CDR1 WNHNN and CDR2 SYGVQD (reference sequence). The CDR3 region is CASSEFRDTEAFF. The CDR3, as DNA: TGCGCCAGCAGTGAGTTCAGGGATACTGAAGCTTTCTTT.

V and J are TRBV2 and TRBJ1-1; D possibly corresponds to TRBD1 (6 bases). The germline gives CDR1 SNHLY, CDR2 FYNNEI. The CDR3 runs to 14 residues. V was trimmed by 6 bases and J by 6 bases, leaving 17 bases between them. The CDR3 bases are TGTGCCAGCAGGGGGGGCCCATCCCACGCTGAAGCTTTCTTT. Amino acids: CASRGGPSHAEAFF.

In this sample, this clone turned up once. The chain combines TRBV9 with TRBJ2-5; D is possibly TRBD2 (6 bases). CDR1 is SGDLS, CDR2 YYNGEE, per germline. The V end lost 0 bases, the J end lost 7 bases, and 10 bases lay between the germline ends. The CDR3 runs to 13 residues. CDR3 protein: CASSVVMGGTQYF. The CDR3 coding sequence is TGTGCCAGCAGCGTAGTAATGGGGGGGACCCAGTACTTC.

The chain is built from TRBV2 and TRBJ1-5; maybe TRBD1 (6 bases). The CDR3 covers 15 residues. V shed 7 bases and J shed 1 base, with 14 bases lying between them. Germline CDR1 reads SNHLY; CDR2 reads FYNNEI. CDR3 sequence reads: CASNVRGWSNQPQHF. CDR3 DNA sequence: TGTGCCAGCAACGTCAGGGGTTGGAGCAATCAGCCCCAGCATTTT.

This chain links TRBV5-4 with TRBJ2-7; no reliable D call. V lost 2 bases and J lost 1, with 7 bases in between. The CDR3 is made up of 13 amino acids. Germline CDR1 is SGHNT and CDR2 is YYREEE (reference sequence). The CDR3 is CASSLERSYEQYF. The CDR3 nucleotides are TGTGCCAGCAGCTTAGAGCGATCCTACGAGCAGTACTTC.

V usage is TRBV9 and J usage is TRBJ2-7; 7 positions match TRBD2. The CDR3 totals 15 residues. The junction had 12 bases not matched to a gene; V was cut back by 3 bases and J by 6 bases. The germline CDR1 and CDR2 sequences are SGDLS and YYNGEE. CDR3 bases: TGTGCCAGCAGCGGTCGGAGCGGCCCGGGGGGCGAGCAGTACTTC. It encodes CASSGRSGPGGEQYF. Based on the CDR3 plus reference TRBV9 and TRBJ2-7, the full variable domain is DSGVTQTPKHLITATGQRVTLRCSPRSGDLSVYWYQQSLDQGLQFLIQYYNGEERAKGNILERFSAQQFPDLHSELNLSSLELGDSALYFCASSGRSGPGGEQYFGPGTRLTVT.

This chain links TRBV27 with TRBJ2-7; D call uncertain. This CDR3 has 14 amino acids. The germline V gene has CDR1 MNHEY and CDR2 SMNVEV (reference sequence). With 3 bases removed from V and 6 bases from J, the gap between germline ends came to 15 bases. The CDR3 DNA reads as TGTGCCAGCAGTTTCGGCCCTACGACTCCCGAGCAGTACTTC. It yields the protein CASSFGPTTPEQYF.

The J gene is TRBJ2-7, the V gene TRBV4-2, with TRBD2 matching over 10 bases. V shed 1 base and J 5 bases; nucleotides not matched to a gene: 8. Germline V gene lookup returns CDR1 LGHNA and CDR2 YNFKEQ. CDR3 length equals 16 residues. The CDR3 DNA reads as TGTGCCAGCAGCCAAGGGTTCTCTAGCGGGAGCCACGAGCAGTACTTC. Its translation: CASSQGFSSGSHEQYF.

This rearrangement joins TRBV27 to TRBJ2-7; TRBD1 matches 7 bases. Germline CDR1 is MNHEY and CDR2 is SMNVEV (reference sequence). This CDR3 region has 14 residues. The V and J ends lost 8 bases and 3 bases, in that order; junction bases with no gene match: 10. CDR3 sequence: CASCPDRSCYEQYF. The CDR3 coding sequence is TGTGCCAGCTGCCCGGACAGGAGTTGCTACGAGCAGTACTTC.

This clone was seen only a few times. The same CDR3 can be traced to other DNA sequences in this sample. The chain recombines TRBV28 with TRBJ2-7; a weak D match, TRBD1 (6 bases). The CDR3 loop spans 12 amino acids. Germline V gives CDR1 MDHEN, CDR2 SYDVKM. V was cut by 9 bases and J by 1 base, with 10 bases left in between. CDR3 nucleotide sequence: TGTGCCAGTACCACAGGGTCCTACGAGCAGTACTTC. Its translation: CASTTGSYEQYF.

The genes are TRBV11-2 and TRBJ2-3; 12 bases agree with TRBD2. V dropped 4 bases and J dropped 2; count of bases not matched to a gene: 4. Germline V gene lookup returns CDR1 SGHAT and CDR2 FQNNGV. The CDR3 is 16 amino acids. Here the CDR3 reads CASSSLAGGVTDTQYF. CDR3 nucleotides: TGTGCCAGCAGCTCCCTAGCGGGAGGGGTCACAGATACGCAGTATTTT. Combining the CDR3 with reference TRBV11-2 and TRBJ2-3 gives the whole variable domain EAGVAQSPRYKIIEKRQSVAFWCNPISGHATLYWYQQILGQGPKLLIQFQNNGVVDDSQLPKDRFSAERLKGVDSTLKIQPAKLEDSAVYLCASSSLAGGVTDTQYFGPGTRLTVL.

In regard to this clone: The same CDR3 is also encoded by other DNA sequences in this sample. The V gene is TRBV9, the J gene TRBJ1-2, with D hard to call. Trimming left V 0 bases short and J 1 base short, with 7 bases between. Per the germline V gene, CDR1 is SGDLS and CDR2 is YYNGEE. This CDR3 is built from 14 residues. CDR3: CASSVAGSNYGYTF. CDR3 nucleotide sequence: TGTGCCAGCAGCGTAGCAGGTAGTAACTATGGCTACACCTTC.

V gene TRBV11-1 combines with J gene TRBJ1-2; 7 nucleotides line up with TRBD1. This CDR3 comprises 14 residues. Trimming cost V 5 bases and J 8 bases; bases outside gene matches: 11. The germline V gene has CDR1 SGHAT and CDR2 FQDESV (reference sequence). CDR3 residues: CASSQRAGGRGYTF. Written as DNA, the CDR3 is TGTGCCAGCAGCCAGAGGGCAGGGGGTCGGGGCTACACCTTC.

This chain joins TRBV18 and TRBJ2-5; 7 bases fit TRBD1. V was clipped by 5 bases and J by 3 bases; unmatched bases: 9. The germline V gene encodes CDR1 KGHSH and CDR2 LQKENI. CDR3 length: 15 amino acids. The CDR3 DNA reads TGTGCCAGCTCAGGAAGACAGGGACGGGAAGAGACCCAGTACTTC. Protein product: CASSGRQGREETQYF. Combining the CDR3 with reference TRBV18 and TRBJ2-5 gives the whole variable domain NAGVMQNPRHLVRRRGQEARLRCSPMKGHSHVYWYRQLPEEGLKFMVYLQKENIIDESGMPKERFSAEFPKEGPSILRIQQVVRGDSAAYFCASSGRQGREETQYFGPGTRLLVL.

This chain connects TRBV7-9 to TRBJ1-2; D gene ambiguous. Deletions cut 1 base from V and 3 bases from J, with 9 bases between. Germline V CDR1 and CDR2: SEHNR, FQNEAQ (reference sequence). This CDR3 spans 14 amino acids. DNA for the CDR3: TGTGCCAGCAGCTTAGGATCCCAGTACTATGGCTACACCTTC. Residues: CASSLGSQYYGYTF.

This sequence joins TRBV5-1 and TRBJ1-3, with D tentatively TRBD1 (5 bases). The CDR3 totals 16 residues. In germline, CDR1 is SGHRS, CDR2 YFSETQ. The V and J ends lost 3 bases and 2 bases respectively, with 15 bases between them. CDR3 coding DNA: TGCGCCAGCAGCTCCGGCGGGGGAGAAGCTGGAAACACCATATATTTT. As protein: CASSSGGGEAGNTIYF.

This chain joins TRBV7-9 and TRBJ2-1; D is ambiguous. The V end was cut by 1 base, the J end by 3 bases, with 7 bases between. The length of the CDR3 is 14 residues. Per the germline V gene, CDR1 is SEHNR and CDR2 is FQNEAQ (reference sequence). The CDR3 nucleotides read TGTGCCAGCAGCTTAGTGGCTCTCTACAATGAGCAGTTCTTC. Translating it yields CASSLVALYNEQFF.

The chain joins TRBV28 to TRBJ1-2; TRBD1 is a possible D gene (5 bases). Germline CDR1 and CDR2: MDHEN and SYDVKM. The V end lost 7 bases, the J end lost 4 bases, and 19 bases lay between the germline ends. This CDR3 has 15 residues. CDR3 sequence: CASTPGGGYTYGYTF. The CDR3 DNA reads as TGTGCCAGCACCCCAGGTGGGGGGTACACCTATGGCTACACCTTC.

V usage is TRBV30 and J usage is TRBJ2-1; D perhaps matches TRBD2 (5 bases). Deletions cut 2 bases from V and 4 bases from J, with 9 bases between. The germline gives CDR1 GTSNPN, CDR2 SVGIG (reference sequence). The length of the CDR3 is 13 residues. The CDR3 DNA reads TGTGCCTGGAGTTTCCGGGATTACAATGAGCAGTTCTTC. Protein product: CAWSFRDYNEQFF. The full variable domain, in which reference TRBV30 and TRBJ2-1 provide the parts outside the CDR3, is SQTIHQWPATLVQPVGSPLSLECTVEGTSNPNLYWYRQAAGRGLQLLFYSVGIGQISSEVPQNLSASRPQDRQFILSSKKLLLSDSGFYLCAWSFRDYNEQFFGPGTRLTVL.

In DNA, the CDR3 is TGTGCCAGCAGCTTTGGGGGGCGGAGCGAGCAGTACTTC. Translated, it gives CASSFGGRSEQYF. This chain connects TRBV11-2 to TRBJ2-7; D tentatively fits TRBD1 or TRBD2 (6 bases each). CDR3 size: 13 residues. Germline CDR1 SGHAT, CDR2 FQNNGV. V lost 3 bases, J lost 6 bases, and 12 bases lay in between.